These 7 T cell receptor beta chains share one sample of origin, sequenced in a study of control samples from healthy donors and cancer patients (dated by TCRdb to 2020 to 2021). The method behind the library was the immunoSEQ multiplex PCR assay. In TCRdb, the immuneACCESS table is reduced to in-frame sequences with V and J assigned. These tables do not hold every clone; where another copy was compared, an unresolved V gene accounts for under half, and the others remain unexplained. Present in this sample are 190,000 or so clones, about 93% of which were seen just once. Together, the top ten hold more than 1.4% of the sample. Sequencing input: blood. These receptors originate from a man between 18 and 29 years old in good health.

This chain joins TRBV5-1 and TRBJ1-1; unclear D gene. The CDR3 spans 13 residues. Germline-derived CDR1 and CDR2 are SGHRS and YFSETQ. Trimming shortened V by 4 bases and J by 0 bases, and 7 bases separated the two germline ends. The CDR3 region is CASSVSMNTEAFF. CDR3 DNA sequence: TGCGCCAGCAGCGTCTCGATGAACACTGAAGCTTTCTTT.

V and J are TRBV28 and TRBJ2-3; D is undetermined. Germline CDR1 reads MDHEN; CDR2 reads SYDVKM. V lost 11 bases to trimming and J lost 0 bases, with 15 bases between them. The CDR3 totals 14 residues. The CDR3 coding sequence is TGTGCCGGAAGAAAGGTCACGAGCACAGATACGCAGTATTTT. Its protein is CAGRKVTSTDTQYF.

In nucleotides, the CDR3 is TGTGCCCATGCCGGAGGGACTCATGGAAACACCATATATTTT. Amino acid sequence: CAHAGGTHGNTIYF. The genes are TRBV28 and TRBJ1-3; D perhaps matches TRBD1 (5 bases). The CDR3 covers 14 residues. The V gene lost 11 bases and the J gene lost 3 bases, with 17 bases spanning the gap. The germline V gene has CDR1 MDHEN and CDR2 SYDVKM.

The chain uses TRBV7-3 and TRBJ2-5; TRBD2 might be the D (5 bases). Germline CDR1 reads SGHTA; CDR2 reads FQGTGA. This CDR3 has 14 residues. V gave up 1 base and J gave up 3 bases, with 9 bases separating them. The chain's CDR3 is CASSLMGVKETQYF. CDR3 nucleotides: TGTGCCAGCAGCTTAATGGGAGTTAAAGAGACCCAGTACTTC.

The CDR3 is CASSPWTGSHYSNQPQHF. Written as DNA, the CDR3 is TGTGCCAGCAGCCCCTGGACAGGATCCCATTATAGCAATCAGCCCCAGCATTTT. The rearrangement joins TRBV6-2 or TRBV6-3 to TRBJ1-5; 7 bases are a match to TRBD1. This CDR3 region has 18 residues. Germline V gene data show CDR1 as MNHEY and CDR2 as SVGEGT. V lost 6 bases and J lost 0; bases outside the gene matches: 14.

The chain joins TRBV3-1 (or the pseudogene TRBV3-2) to TRBJ2-7; D is undetermined. V dropped 1 base and J dropped 7 bases, with 5 bases sitting between them. The germline gives CDR1 LGHDT, CDR2 YNNKEL (reference sequence). The CDR3 is 11 residues long. For the CDR3, the DNA is TGTGCCAGCAGCCAAGTGAGGGAGCAGTACTTC. It is translated as CASSQVREQYF.

DNA of the CDR3: TGTGCCAGCAGTTTCCGGGGGGCTCATTATGGCTACACCTTC. It is translated as CASSFRGAHYGYTF. J is TRBJ1-2 and V is TRBV28, with D possibly matching TRBD1 (6 bases). CDR1 and CDR2 (germline): MDHEN, SYDVKM. The CDR3 is 14 amino acids. Deletions cut 3 bases from V and 5 bases from J, with 13 bases between.